The present T cell receptor (beta chain) was sequenced within a study of T cells in localized non-small cell lung cancer (dated by TCRdb to 2019 to 2021). In the study overall: T cell repertoires of hundreds of early-stage NSCLC patients were analyzed, with tumors being compared against uninvolved tumor-adjacent lungs. All 250 or so NSCLC patients in the cohort were treatment-naive and had localized lung tumors that were resected. NSCLC patients had a mean age of around 70 years, and 129 were male and more than 90 female.

TCR beta CDR3 regions were sequenced from DNA using the immunoSEQ Assay. Per the source publication's procedure: T cell density was computed as TCR beta template counts normalized to usable DNA estimated by amplifying housekeeping genes. The preseqR package was used to estimate richness by extrapolating to 400,000 templates for PBMC samples and to 120,000 templates for tissue samples. Clonality was defined by subtracting Pielou's evenness from one. To identify tissue-enriched TCRs, differential abundance testing was run on productive amino-acid clonotypes with a minimum total count of 5 and an alpha of 0.1. The Jaccard Index and the Morisita Overlap Index were used to measure repertoire overlap between compartments. GLIPH grouped TCR beta CDR3s together with public tetramer-defined viral CDR3s, and a viral motif had to include at least three viral sequences and show V-gene enrichment. This immuneACCESS table, as held by TCRdb, lists in-frame sequences with V and J called but not all clones. Of the missing ones, under half trace to an unresolved V gene in checked studies; the others have no known cause. The V and J calls and clone size are taken from that table; D and trimming were inferred from the DNA. This sample has 2,000 or so clones in its table, and 26% of those were observed once. Less than 15% of the sample goes to the ten largest clones.

What the authors observed across the whole study: Of the top 100 tumor clones, a median of roughly 53 were detected in paired uninvolved adjacent lung; under 35 were also among that lung's top 100. Because multi-region sequencing of the tumors was not done, intratumor heterogeneity could not be ruled out. Because the study design was exploratory, TCR variables were selected using unadjusted p-values without false-discovery rate correction. Uninvolved tumor-adjacent lung showed the highest T cell clonality, higher than tumor, which suggests more focused antigenic responses in the uninvolved tumor-adjacent lung. Higher T cell density in blood was associated with longer overall survival, whereas higher clonality in adjacent lung was associated with shorter survival.

Uninvolved adjacent lung was sampled at least 2 cm away from the tumor margin, and two independent pathologists confirmed that the tissue had no atypia. At diagnosis, peripheral blood, uninvolved tumor-adjacent lung and tumor were collected and stored as a combination of fresh-frozen and FFPE material. After removal of 0 bases from V and 4 bases from J, the junction retains 6 bases not matched to a gene. The CDR3 holds 16 amino acids from the cysteine to the valine. Here the CDR3 DNA is all that survives: 48 bases in frame from base 1. Sequences SGHRS (CDR1) and YFSETQ (CDR2) are obtained from the germline V gene. Notes on this clone: The clone's antigen remains unknown. No base-level quality is on record; no much larger clone is a single base apart.

The receptor was isolated from a female donor over 55 with stage I lung adenocarcinoma. Sequenced material: normal lung tissue next to the tumor, taken before any cancer treatment. This receptor chain uses TRBV5-1 and TRBJ2-7, and 11 bases in between align with TRBD2. The nucleotides are TGCGCCAGCAGCTTGGGTCTAGCGGGAGGAGTGTACGAGCAGTACGTC. This is translated as CASSLGLAGGVYEQYV.